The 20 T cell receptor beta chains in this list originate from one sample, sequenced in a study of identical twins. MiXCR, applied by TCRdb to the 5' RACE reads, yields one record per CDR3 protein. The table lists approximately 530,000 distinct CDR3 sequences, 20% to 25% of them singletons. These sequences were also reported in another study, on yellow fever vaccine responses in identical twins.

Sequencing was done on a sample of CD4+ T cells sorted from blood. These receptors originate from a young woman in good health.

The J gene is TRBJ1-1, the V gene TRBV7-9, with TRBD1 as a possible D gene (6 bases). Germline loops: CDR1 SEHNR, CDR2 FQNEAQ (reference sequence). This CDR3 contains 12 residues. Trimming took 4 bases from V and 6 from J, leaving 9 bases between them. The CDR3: CASSSDSAEAFF. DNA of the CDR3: TGTGCCAGCAGCTCGGACAGCGCTGAAGCTTTCTTT.

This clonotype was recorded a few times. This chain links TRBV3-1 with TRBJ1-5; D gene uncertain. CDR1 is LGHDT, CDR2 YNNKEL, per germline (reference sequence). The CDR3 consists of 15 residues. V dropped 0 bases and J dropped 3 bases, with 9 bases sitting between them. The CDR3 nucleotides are TGTGCCAGCAGCCAAGATCCGGGCTCCAATCAGCCCCAGCATTTT. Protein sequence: CASSQDPGSNQPQHF.

Here the CDR3 DNA reads TGCGCCAGCACCCCCCAGGGGATGGTGGAGACCCAGTACTTC. It is translated as CASTPQGMVETQYF. The gene calls are TRBV5-1 and TRBJ2-5; tentative D call: TRBD1 (6 bases). The CDR3 totals 14 residues. V was pared by 6 bases and J by 5 bases, with 17 bases between. In germline, CDR1 is SGHRS, CDR2 YFSETQ.

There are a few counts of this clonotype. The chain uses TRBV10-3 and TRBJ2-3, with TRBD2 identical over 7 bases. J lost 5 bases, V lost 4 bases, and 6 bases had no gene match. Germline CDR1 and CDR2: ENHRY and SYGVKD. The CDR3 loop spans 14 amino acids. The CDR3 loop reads CAISVASGEDTQYF. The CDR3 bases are TGTGCCATCAGTGTGGCTAGCGGCGAAGATACGCAGTATTTT.

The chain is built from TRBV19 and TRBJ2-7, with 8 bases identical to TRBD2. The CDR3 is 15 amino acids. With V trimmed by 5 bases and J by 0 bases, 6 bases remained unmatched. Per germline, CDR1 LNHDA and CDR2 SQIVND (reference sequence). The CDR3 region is CASSDQAGASYEQYF. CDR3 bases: TGTGCCAGTAGTGATCAAGCGGGAGCCTCCTACGAGCAGTACTTC. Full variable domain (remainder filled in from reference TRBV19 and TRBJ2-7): DGGITQSPKYLFRKEGQNVTLSCEQNLNHDAMYWYRQDPGQGLRLIYYSQIVNDFQKGDIAEGYSVSREKKESFPLTVTSAQKNPTAFYLCASSDQAGASYEQYFGPGTRLTVT.

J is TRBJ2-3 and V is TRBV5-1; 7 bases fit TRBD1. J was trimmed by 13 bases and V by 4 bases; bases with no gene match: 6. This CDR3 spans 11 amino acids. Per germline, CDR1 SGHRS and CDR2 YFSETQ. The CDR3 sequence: CASSTGTEEYF. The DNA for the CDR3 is TGCGCCAGCAGCACCGGGACAGAGGAGTATTTT.

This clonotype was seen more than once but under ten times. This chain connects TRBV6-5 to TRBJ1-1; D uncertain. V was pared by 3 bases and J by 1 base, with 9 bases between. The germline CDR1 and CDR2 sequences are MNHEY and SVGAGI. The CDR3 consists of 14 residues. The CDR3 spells CASSYFLGNTEAFF. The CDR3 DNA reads TGTGCCAGCAGTTATTTTTTGGGGAACACTGAAGCTTTCTTT.

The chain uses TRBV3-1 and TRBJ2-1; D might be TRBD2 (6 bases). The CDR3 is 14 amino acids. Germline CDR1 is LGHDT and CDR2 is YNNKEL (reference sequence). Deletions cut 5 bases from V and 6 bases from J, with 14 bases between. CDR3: CASSAGPPFNEQFF. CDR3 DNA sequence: TGTGCCAGCAGCGCGGGACCACCGTTCAATGAGCAGTTCTTC.

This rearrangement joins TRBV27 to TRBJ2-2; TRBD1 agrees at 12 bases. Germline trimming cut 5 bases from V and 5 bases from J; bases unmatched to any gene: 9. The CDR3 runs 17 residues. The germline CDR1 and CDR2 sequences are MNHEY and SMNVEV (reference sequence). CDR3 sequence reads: CASSLDWDRGRTGELFF. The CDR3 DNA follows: TGTGCCAGCAGTCTGGATTGGGACAGGGGGCGTACCGGGGAGCTGTTTTTT.

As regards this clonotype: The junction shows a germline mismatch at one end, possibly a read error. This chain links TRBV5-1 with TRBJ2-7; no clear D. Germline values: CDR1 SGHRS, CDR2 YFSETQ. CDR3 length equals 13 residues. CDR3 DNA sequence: TGCGCCAGCAGCTTGTCCCGCTCCTACGAGCGGTACTTC. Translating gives CASSLSRSYERYF.

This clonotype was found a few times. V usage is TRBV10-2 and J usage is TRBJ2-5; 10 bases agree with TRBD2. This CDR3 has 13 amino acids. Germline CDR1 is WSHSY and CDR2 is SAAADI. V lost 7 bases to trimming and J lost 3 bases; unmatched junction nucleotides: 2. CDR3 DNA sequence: TGCGCCAGCAAAACTAGCGGGAAAGAGACCCAGTACTTC. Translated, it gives CASKTSGKETQYF.

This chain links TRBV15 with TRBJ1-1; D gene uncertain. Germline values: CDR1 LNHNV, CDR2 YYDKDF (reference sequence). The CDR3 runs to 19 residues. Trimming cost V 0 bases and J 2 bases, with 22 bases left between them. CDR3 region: CATSRDSAEPIVGNTEAFF. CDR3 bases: TGTGCCACCAGCAGAGATTCCGCGGAGCCTATAGTGGGAAACACTGAAGCTTTCTTT. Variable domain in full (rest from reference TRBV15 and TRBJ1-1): DAMVIQNPRYQVTQFGKPVTLSCSQTLNHNVMYWYQQKSSQAPKLLFHYYDKDFNNEADTPDNFQSRRPNTSFCFLDIRSPGLGDTAMYLCATSRDSAEPIVGNTEAFFGQGTRLTVV.

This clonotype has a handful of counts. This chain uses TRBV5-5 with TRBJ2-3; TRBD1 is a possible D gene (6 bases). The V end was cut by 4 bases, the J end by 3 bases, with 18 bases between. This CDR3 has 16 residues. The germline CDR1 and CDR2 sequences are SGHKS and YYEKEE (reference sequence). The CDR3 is CASSIGGRVGTDTQYF. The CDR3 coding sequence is TGTGCCAGCAGCATTGGGGGCAGGGTCGGAACAGATACGCAGTATTTT. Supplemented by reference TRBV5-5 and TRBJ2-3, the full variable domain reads DAGVTQSPTHLIKTRGQQVTLRCSPISGHKSVSWYQQVLGQGPQFIFQYYEKEERGRGNFPDRFSARQFPNYSSELNVNALLLGDSALYLCASSIGGRVGTDTQYFGPGTRLTVL.

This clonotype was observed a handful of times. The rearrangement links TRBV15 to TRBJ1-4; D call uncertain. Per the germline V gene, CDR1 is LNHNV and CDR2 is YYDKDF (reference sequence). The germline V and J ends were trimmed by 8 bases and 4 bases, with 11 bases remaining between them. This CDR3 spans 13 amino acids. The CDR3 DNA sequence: TGTGCCACCGGTGCGGGTATTAATGAAAAACTGTTTTTT. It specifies CATGAGINEKLFF.

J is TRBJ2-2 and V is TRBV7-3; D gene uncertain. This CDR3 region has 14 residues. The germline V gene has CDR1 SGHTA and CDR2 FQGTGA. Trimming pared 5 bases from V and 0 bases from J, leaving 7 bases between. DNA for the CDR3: TGTGCCAGCAGCCCCCCCCCGAACACCGGGGAGCTGTTTTTT. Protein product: CASSPPPNTGELFF.

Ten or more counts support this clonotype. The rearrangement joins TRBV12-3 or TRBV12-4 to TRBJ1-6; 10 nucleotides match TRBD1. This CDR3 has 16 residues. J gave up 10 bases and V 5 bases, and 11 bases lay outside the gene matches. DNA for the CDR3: TGTGCCAGCAGTCGGGACAGGGGACGTGGTTGGTCACCCCTCCACTTT. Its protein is CASSRDRGRGWSPLHF.

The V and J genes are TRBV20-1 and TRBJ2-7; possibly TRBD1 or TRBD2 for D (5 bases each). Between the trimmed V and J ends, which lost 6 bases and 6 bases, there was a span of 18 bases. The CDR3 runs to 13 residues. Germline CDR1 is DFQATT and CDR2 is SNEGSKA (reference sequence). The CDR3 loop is CSASRSRGAEQYV. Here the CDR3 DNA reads TGCAGTGCATCCAGGTCCCGGGGCGCCGAGCAGTACGTC.

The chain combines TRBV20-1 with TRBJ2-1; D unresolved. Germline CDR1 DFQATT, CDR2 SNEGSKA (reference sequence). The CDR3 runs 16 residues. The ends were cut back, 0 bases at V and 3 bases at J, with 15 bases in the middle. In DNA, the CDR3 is TGCAGTGCTAGAGATTGGAGTCCGGGCAACTACAATGAGCAGTTCTTC. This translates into CSARDWSPGNYNEQFF.

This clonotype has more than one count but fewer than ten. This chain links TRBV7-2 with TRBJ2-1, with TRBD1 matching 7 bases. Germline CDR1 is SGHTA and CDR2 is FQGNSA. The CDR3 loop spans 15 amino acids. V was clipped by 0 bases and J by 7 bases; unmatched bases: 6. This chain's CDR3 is CASSLARTGWNEQFF. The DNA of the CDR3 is TGTGCCAGCAGCTTAGCCCGGACAGGCTGGAATGAGCAGTTCTTC. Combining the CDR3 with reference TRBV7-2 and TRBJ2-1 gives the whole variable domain GAGVSQSPSNKVTEKGKDVELRCDPISGHTALYWYRQSLGQGLEFLIYFQGNSAPDKSGLPSDRFSAERTGGSVSTLTIQRTQQEDSAVYLCASSLARTGWNEQFFGPGTRLTVL.

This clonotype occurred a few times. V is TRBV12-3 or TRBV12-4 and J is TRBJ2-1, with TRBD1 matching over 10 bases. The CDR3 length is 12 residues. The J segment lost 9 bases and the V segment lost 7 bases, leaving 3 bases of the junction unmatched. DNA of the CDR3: TGTGCCAGCAAGACAGGGGGCACTGAGCAGTTCTTC. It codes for CASKTGGTEQFF.